A selection of T cell receptor beta chains follows, all from one sample in a study of blood T cell repertoires in COVID-19. Sequenced by immunoSEQ multiplex PCR; TCRdb stores in-frame clones only, minus some. This table has fewer than 400,000 clones, 80% to 90% appearing once. Sequenced material: PBMCs or T cells enriched from blood (not recorded which). The source of these receptors is a man under 40 who had recovered from COVID-19. The conserved cysteine and the conserved F or W are not part of the CDR3 here. Each record gives: V gene, CDR3 protein.

TRBV28 ASSSHQGQPYIYPQVFYGYT
TRBV7-8 ASSLARVTGANVLT
TRBV12-3/TRBV12-4 ASSLGHLNTIY
TRBV5-1 ASSFLSQGRYEQY
TRBV25-1 ASGNTGELF
TRBV9 ASSAAQGVGSPLH
TRBV6-1 ASSEETSGPWTQY
TRBV11-3 ASSPGAPGYIQY
TRBV3-1/TRBV3-2 ASSPGTGALYEQY
TRBV28 ASHSGLFSYEQY
TRBV6-1 ASSDVGGLGTGELF
TRBV5-4 ASSRSGGQGNEQF
TRBV28 ASSYGASGNTIY
TRBV28 ASELETGLGNTIY
TRBV11-2 ASSRDWYSGNTIY
TRBV3-1/TRBV3-2 ASSQGQGGYT
TRBV12-3/TRBV12-4 ASSLYRNTEAF
TRBV6-4 ASSPGEGETGANVLT
TRBV5-4 ASSNEGGPQETQY
TRBV28 ASSFRDSYQPQH
TRBV9 ASGQGYVDTQY
TRBV6-2/TRBV6-3 ASSSDFSTDTQY
TRBV15 ATSRDPGNTDTQY
TRBV11-3 ASSLFYTGELF
TRBV19 ASSIGLYNEQF
TRBV7-6 ASSLSGHEQF
TRBV7-8 ASKLAAYNEQF
TRBV11-3 ASSLAGGQETQY